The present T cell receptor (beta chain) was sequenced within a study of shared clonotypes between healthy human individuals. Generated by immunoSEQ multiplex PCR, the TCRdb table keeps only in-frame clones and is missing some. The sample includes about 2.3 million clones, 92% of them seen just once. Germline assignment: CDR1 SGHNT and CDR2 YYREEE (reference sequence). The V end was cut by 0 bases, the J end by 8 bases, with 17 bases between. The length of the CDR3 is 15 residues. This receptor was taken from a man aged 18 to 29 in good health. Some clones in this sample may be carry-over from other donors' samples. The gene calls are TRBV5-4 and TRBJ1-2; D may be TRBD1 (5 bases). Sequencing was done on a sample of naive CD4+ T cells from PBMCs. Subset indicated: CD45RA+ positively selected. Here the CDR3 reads CASSLAGGGSSGYTF. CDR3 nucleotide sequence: TGTGCCAGCAGCTTGGCCGGGGGAGGGTCGTCCGGCTACACCTTC.